A selection of T cell receptor beta chains follows, all from one sample in a study of T-cell reconstitution after alpha-beta-depleted transplantation in children. TCRdb redid the calling of the PCR reads with MiXCR, one entry per CDR3 protein. This table holds some 640,000 distinct CDR3 sequences, roughly 17% found once. The starting material was PBMCs from the stem cell graft donor, obtained from the stem cell graft. All receptors derive from a human donor who donated a stem cell graft to a child with acute myeloid leukemia. Both conserved end residues are part of each CDR3. D genes are given only for firm matches. The size entry is marked missing in some rows and otherwise reads once, few, many or a size class.

clone size: few
D gene: NA
J gene: TRBJ1-1
V gene: TRBV13
CDR3 DNA: TGTGCCAGCGGGGGGCCGAACACTGAAGCTTTCTTT
CDR3 protein: CASGGPNTEAFF

clone size: many
D gene: TRBD1
J gene: TRBJ2-1
V gene: TRBV20-1
CDR3 DNA: TGCAGTGCCCCGGGACAGGGGGCCGATGAGCAGTTCTTC
CDR3 protein: CSAPGQGADEQFF

clone size: NA
D gene: NA
J gene: TRBJ1-3
V gene: TRBV15
CDR3 DNA: TGTGCCACCAGCACCCAAGGGCCTGACCTGGGAAACGCCATATATTTT
CDR3 protein: CATSTQGPDLGNAIYF

clone size: many
D gene: TRBD2
J gene: TRBJ2-1
V gene: TRBV5-6
CDR3 DNA: TGTGCCAGCAGCTTCCCCACTAGCGGGGGGTACAATGAGCAGTTCTTC
CDR3 protein: CASSFPTSGGYNEQFF

clone size: NA
D gene: TRBD1
J gene: TRBJ2-2
V gene: TRBV5-1
CDR3 DNA: TGCGCCAGCAGCATAACAGGGGCCGGGGAGCTGTTTTTT
CDR3 protein: CASSITGAGELFF

clone size: many
D gene: TRBD1
J gene: TRBJ2-5
V gene: TRBV6-5
CDR3 DNA: TGTGCCAGCAGTCGGACAGGGGGGGTCCAAGAGACCCAGTACTTC
CDR3 protein: CASSRTGGVQETQYF

clone size: many
D gene: NA
J gene: TRBJ2-1
V gene: TRBV27
CDR3 DNA: TGTGCCAGCAGTTTATCGGCTCCGCGGGAGCAGTTCTTC
CDR3 protein: CASSLSAPREQFF

clone size: many
D gene: NA
J gene: TRBJ1-4
V gene: TRBV20-1
CDR3 DNA: TGCAGTGCTAGAGAGGGTAGTGAAAAACTGTTTTTT
CDR3 protein: CSAREGSEKLFF

clone size: NA
D gene: NA
J gene: TRBJ2-2
V gene: TRBV4-1
CDR3 DNA: TGCGCCAGCAGCCAACGATCCGGGGAGCTGTTTTTT
CDR3 protein: CASSQRSGELFF

clone size: NA
D gene: NA
J gene: TRBJ1-2
V gene: TRBV20-1
CDR3 DNA: TGCAGTGTGGCAGGGAAAAATGGCTACACCTTC
CDR3 protein: CSVAGKNGYTF

clone size: many
D gene: NA
J gene: TRBJ2-2
V gene: TRBV20-1
CDR3 DNA: TGCAGTGCTAGTGGGACTTTGAACACCGGGGAGCTGTTTTTT
CDR3 protein: CSASGTLNTGELFF

clone size: NA
D gene: TRBD1
J gene: TRBJ1-4
V gene: TRBV29-1
CDR3 DNA: TGCAGCGCAATAGGACAGGCGCCGGAAAAACTGTTTTTT
CDR3 protein: CSAIGQAPEKLFF

clone size: many
D gene: NA
J gene: TRBJ2-5
V gene: TRBV5-6
CDR3 DNA: TGTGCCAGCAGCTTGGGGAGCAGGCAAGAGACCCAGTACTTC
CDR3 protein: CASSLGSRQETQYF

clone size: many
D gene: NA
J gene: TRBJ1-1
V gene: TRBV15
CDR3 DNA: TGTGCCACCATAGAGGCAGGCGTAATGAACACTGAAGCTTTCTTT
CDR3 protein: CATIEAGVMNTEAFF

clone size: few
D gene: NA
J gene: TRBJ2-3
V gene: TRBV5-4
CDR3 DNA: TGTGCCAGCAGCTCCCCTTCCGCAGATACGCAGTATTTT
CDR3 protein: CASSSPSADTQYF

clone size: NA
D gene: NA
J gene: TRBJ1-1
V gene: TRBV10-1
CDR3 DNA: TGCGCCAGCACCCAAGGGGGTACTAACACTGAAGCTTTCTTT
CDR3 protein: CASTQGGTNTEAFF

clone size: once
D gene: NA
J gene: TRBJ2-1
V gene: TRBV18
CDR3 DNA: TGTGCCAGCTCACCATACGAAGGGGCTGGAAATGAGCAGTTCTTC
CDR3 protein: CASSPYEGAGNEQFF

clone size: many
D gene: NA
J gene: TRBJ2-1
V gene: TRBV15
CDR3 DNA: TGTGCCACCAGCAAGTACAGGAGTACCTACAATGAGCAGTTCTTC
CDR3 protein: CATSKYRSTYNEQFF

clone size: NA
D gene: NA
J gene: TRBJ2-2
V gene: TRBV6-1
CDR3 DNA: TGTGCCAGCAGTGAAACTAAATTGGGGCCTAACACCGGGGAGCTGTTTTTT
CDR3 protein: CASSETKLGPNTGELFF

clone size: NA
D gene: TRBD2
J gene: TRBJ2-2
V gene: TRBV12-3/TRBV12-4
CDR3 DNA: TGTGCCAGCAGTCCCTCCCTAGCGGGGGCCTACACCGGGGAGCTGTTTTTT
CDR3 protein: CASSPSLAGAYTGELFF

clone size: NA
D gene: NA
J gene: TRBJ2-1
V gene: TRBV3-1
CDR3 DNA: TGTGCCAGCAGCCAAGGACGAAAGGGGGAGCAGTTCTTC
CDR3 protein: CASSQGRKGEQFF

clone size: NA
D gene: NA
J gene: TRBJ2-1
V gene: TRBV7-8
CDR3 DNA: TGTGCCAGCAGCCCCGCCAGGGTCTCCTACAATGAGCAGTTCTTC
CDR3 protein: CASSPARVSYNEQFF

clone size: NA
D gene: NA
J gene: TRBJ1-1
V gene: TRBV25-1
CDR3 DNA: TGTGCCAGCAGGAGAGGGGGTCGGACTGAAGCTTTCTTT
CDR3 protein: CASRRGGRTEAFF

clone size: NA
D gene: NA
J gene: TRBJ1-2
V gene: TRBV9
CDR3 DNA: TGTGCCAGCAGCGTAGAAAGTGACAGCTACCGCTATGGCTACACCTTC
CDR3 protein: CASSVESDSYRYGYTF

clone size: many
D gene: TRBD1
J gene: TRBJ1-6
V gene: TRBV20-1
CDR3 DNA: TGCAGTGCTAGAGATCGGGTGACAGGGTGGGGGTCACCCCTCCACTTT
CDR3 protein: CSARDRVTGWGSPLHF

clone size: NA
D gene: NA
J gene: TRBJ2-3
V gene: TRBV5-1
CDR3 DNA: TGCGCCAGCAGAATCGAGGGGCGCAGCACAGATACGCAGTATTTT
CDR3 protein: CASRIEGRSTDTQYF

clone size: few
D gene: NA
J gene: TRBJ2-4
V gene: TRBV20-1
CDR3 DNA: TGCAGTGCCCCGGCCCTAGCCAAAAACATTCAGTACTTC
CDR3 protein: CSAPALAKNIQYF

clone size: NA
D gene: TRBD1
J gene: TRBJ2-7
V gene: TRBV7-9
CDR3 DNA: TGTGCCAGCAGCCCCGGACAGGCTGGCGAGCAGTACTTC
CDR3 protein: CASSPGQAGEQYF

clone size: NA
D gene: NA
J gene: TRBJ2-3
V gene: TRBV10-2
CDR3 DNA: TGCGCCAGCAGGGGGTGGGACACTCGCACAGATACGCAGTATTTT
CDR3 protein: CASRGWDTRTDTQYF

clone size: many
D gene: NA
J gene: TRBJ1-2
V gene: TRBV6-5
CDR3 DNA: TGTGCCAGCAGTTACTCGAACACGGGGGGTGCTAACTATGGCTACACCTTC
CDR3 protein: CASSYSNTGGANYGYTF

clone size: many
D gene: TRBD2
J gene: TRBJ2-3
V gene: TRBV20-1
CDR3 DNA: TGCAGTGCTAGCCACCCCGTTAGCGGGAGCACAGATACGCAGTATTTT
CDR3 protein: CSASHPVSGSTDTQYF

clone size: many
D gene: TRBD1
J gene: TRBJ1-2
V gene: TRBV20-1
CDR3 DNA: TGCAGTGCTAGCCCCGGGACAGGGATGTCTGGCTACACCTTC
CDR3 protein: CSASPGTGMSGYTF

clone size: many
D gene: NA
J gene: TRBJ2-2
V gene: TRBV6-2/TRBV6-3
CDR3 DNA: TGTGCCAGCAGTTACTCTGCAGCCACCGGGGAGCTGTTTTTT
CDR3 protein: CASSYSAATGELFF

clone size: many
D gene: NA
J gene: TRBJ1-1
V gene: TRBV5-1
CDR3 DNA: TGCGCCAGCAGCTTGGGACTGCGCTTTGAAGCTTTCTTT
CDR3 protein: CASSLGLRFEAFF

clone size: NA
D gene: TRBD1
J gene: TRBJ1-5
V gene: TRBV7-2
CDR3 DNA: TGTGCCAGCAGCTTCCGAACAGGGGGCAATCAGCCCCAGCATTTT
CDR3 protein: CASSFRTGGNQPQHF

clone size: many
D gene: TRBD1
J gene: TRBJ1-3
V gene: TRBV12-3/TRBV12-4
CDR3 DNA: TGTGCCAGCAGCGGGGACAGGGTTAAGGGAAACACCATATATTTT
CDR3 protein: CASSGDRVKGNTIYF

clone size: many
D gene: NA
J gene: TRBJ2-1
V gene: TRBV20-1
CDR3 DNA: TGCAGTGCTAGTCGGTCAAACCAAATGAATGAGCAGTTCTTC
CDR3 protein: CSASRSNQMNEQFF

clone size: NA
D gene: NA
J gene: TRBJ1-3
V gene: TRBV25-1
CDR3 DNA: TGTGCCAGCAGCGCCGACAGATATTCTGGAAACACCATATATTTT
CDR3 protein: CASSADRYSGNTIYF

clone size: many
D gene: NA
J gene: TRBJ2-5
V gene: TRBV20-1
CDR3 DNA: TGCAGTGCTAGAAGGAGGGGGCCAACGTACCAAGAGACCCAGTACTTC
CDR3 protein: CSARRRGPTYQETQYF

clone size: NA
D gene: NA
J gene: TRBJ2-1
V gene: TRBV18
CDR3 DNA: TGTGCCAGCTCACCACGGGGGACTTCTTACAATGAGCAGTTCTTC
CDR3 protein: CASSPRGTSYNEQFF

clone size: NA
D gene: NA
J gene: TRBJ1-1
V gene: TRBV7-2
CDR3 DNA: TGTGCCAGCAGCTTAGCAGGGCAGGGCTCCGAAGCTTTCTTT
CDR3 protein: CASSLAGQGSEAFF

clone size: NA
D gene: NA
J gene: TRBJ2-5
V gene: TRBV29-1
CDR3 DNA: TGCAGCGCCCGTAGGGGGTACCAAGAGACCCAGTACTTC
CDR3 protein: CSARRGYQETQYF

clone size: many
D gene: NA
J gene: TRBJ1-6
V gene: TRBV9
CDR3 DNA: TGTGCCAGCAGCGCAGGGGTTAATTCACCCCTCCACTTT
CDR3 protein: CASSAGVNSPLHF

clone size: many
D gene: NA
J gene: TRBJ1-4
V gene: TRBV20-1
CDR3 DNA: TGCAGTGCTAGTCCCCCCGGACAGATTAATGAAAAACTGTTTTTT
CDR3 protein: CSASPPGQINEKLFF

clone size: few
D gene: NA
J gene: TRBJ2-1
V gene: TRBV7-7
CDR3 DNA: TGTGCCAGCAGCCCGTCTAGTACCTACAATGAGCAGTTCTTC
CDR3 protein: CASSPSSTYNEQFF

clone size: NA
D gene: NA
J gene: TRBJ2-7
V gene: TRBV6-2/TRBV6-3
CDR3 DNA: TGTGCCAGCAGTTTAGTCGGGGCGGCCACGCAGGAGCAGTACTTC
CDR3 protein: CASSLVGAATQEQYF

clone size: NA
D gene: NA
J gene: TRBJ2-2
V gene: TRBV6-2/TRBV6-3
CDR3 DNA: TGTGCCAGCAGTTCGGGGGTTATTATCGACACCGGGGAGCTGTTTTTT
CDR3 protein: CASSSGVIIDTGELFF

clone size: NA
D gene: NA
J gene: TRBJ1-1
V gene: TRBV7-9
CDR3 DNA: TGTGCCATCTCCTTCCCGGAGGGGATCCCTAAGAACACTGAAGCTTTCTTT
CDR3 protein: CAISFPEGIPKNTEAFF

clone size: many
D gene: NA
J gene: TRBJ2-7
V gene: TRBV29-1
CDR3 DNA: TGCAGCGTTCTTGGAGGTGAGCAGTACTTC
CDR3 protein: CSVLGGEQYF

clone size: many
D gene: TRBD1
J gene: TRBJ1-6
V gene: TRBV20-1
CDR3 DNA: TGCAGTGCTACAAGGGACAGCAATTCACCCCTCCACTTT
CDR3 protein: CSATRDSNSPLHF

clone size: many
D gene: NA
J gene: TRBJ2-1
V gene: TRBV24-1
CDR3 DNA: TGTGCCACCAGTGGAACTAGCTACAATGAGCAGTTCTTC
CDR3 protein: CATSGTSYNEQFF

clone size: many
D gene: NA
J gene: TRBJ2-1
V gene: TRBV20-1
CDR3 DNA: TGCAGTGCAGAGGAACAAAGCTCCTACAATGAGCAGTTCTTC
CDR3 protein: CSAEEQSSYNEQFF

clone size: many
D gene: NA
J gene: TRBJ2-1
V gene: TRBV5-5
CDR3 DNA: TGTGCCAGCAGCTCACAGGCCAATGAGCAGTTCTTC
CDR3 protein: CASSSQANEQFF

clone size: many
D gene: NA
J gene: TRBJ2-5
V gene: TRBV7-2
CDR3 DNA: TGTGCCAGCAGCTTAGAGTGGGAAGAGACCCAGTACTTC
CDR3 protein: CASSLEWEETQYF